A selection of T cell receptor beta chains follows, all from one sample in a study of T cells after somatic rescue of genetic block. TCRdb's copy holds only in-frame clones and misses some; the assay was immunoSEQ multiplex PCR. There are about 67,000 clones in the sample; just over 90% occur only once, and 3% lies in the top ten. Sequences were obtained from peripheral blood mononuclear cells (PBMCs). The receptors come from a middle-aged man. Both conserved end residues are part of each CDR3. The order of the fields is V gene, CDR3 length, CDR3 protein.

V gene: TRBV7-6; CDR3 length: 14; CDR3 protein: CASSRSGVGETQYF
V gene: TRBV9; CDR3 length: 15; CDR3 protein: CASSVGVGGSYEQYF
V gene: TRBV23-1; CDR3 length: 15; CDR3 protein: CASSQTGTQCYGYTF
V gene: TRBV6-1; CDR3 length: 16; CDR3 protein: CASSEGGWSSYNEQFF
V gene: TRBV18; CDR3 length: 16; CDR3 protein: CASSPSTGTGGSEQYF
V gene: TRBV19; CDR3 length: 15; CDR3 protein: CASSIGGGFAYEQYF
V gene: TRBV7-6; CDR3 length: 13; CDR3 protein: CASSRGRGNTQYF
V gene: TRBV20-1; CDR3 length: 11; CDR3 protein: CSARLGYEQYF
V gene: TRBV18; CDR3 length: 13; CDR3 protein: CASSPDSRYGYTF
V gene: TRBV10-1; CDR3 length: 13; CDR3 protein: CASSKCASCEQYF
V gene: TRBV6-5; CDR3 length: 16; CDR3 protein: CASSYSSGGATDTQYF
V gene: TRBV4-3; CDR3 length: 14; CDR3 protein: CASNGTEISYEQYF
V gene: TRBV14; CDR3 length: 16; CDR3 protein: CASSQSRGLATDTQYF
V gene: TRBV11-2; CDR3 length: 14; CDR3 protein: CASSFDERGGELFF
V gene: TRBV11-3; CDR3 length: 19; CDR3 protein: CASSLGRDRGLAAYNEQFF
V gene: TRBV10-3; CDR3 length: 15; CDR3 protein: CAIRGMGGRPYEQYF
V gene: TRBV12-5; CDR3 length: 14; CDR3 protein: CASARAPTGTEAFF
V gene: TRBV7-9; CDR3 length: 15; CDR3 protein: CASSPGGRVKDGYTF
V gene: TRBV6-5; CDR3 length: 15; CDR3 protein: CASSYDAGQGYEQYF
V gene: TRBV18; CDR3 length: 13; CDR3 protein: CASSPPVNTEAFF
V gene: TRBV9; CDR3 length: 14; CDR3 protein: CASSVDPGSYEQYF
V gene: TRBV2; CDR3 length: 12; CDR3 protein: CASSERLYEQYF
V gene: TRBV5-5; CDR3 length: 13; CDR3 protein: CASSFSNVETQYF
V gene: TRBV28; CDR3 length: 16; CDR3 protein: CASSYTGPSSIGEQYF
V gene: TRBV7-9; CDR3 length: 15; CDR3 protein: CASSPQGTGSQPQHF
V gene: TRBV10-3; CDR3 length: 13; CDR3 protein: CAIAPGQEETQYF
V gene: TRBV11-3; CDR3 length: 16; CDR3 protein: CASSPIYSGFNQPQHF
V gene: TRBV7-9; CDR3 length: 15; CDR3 protein: CASSLVPTGGDEQYF
V gene: TRBV30; CDR3 length: 15; CDR3 protein: CAWTGTGAPNTEAFF
V gene: TRBV6-1; CDR3 length: 15; CDR3 protein: CASSAPRGGQYEQYF
V gene: TRBV14; CDR3 length: 15; CDR3 protein: CASSLPGGRYHEQYF
V gene: TRBV4-2; CDR3 length: 16; CDR3 protein: CASSQDWGAGGNTIYF
V gene: TRBV5-4; CDR3 length: 11; CDR3 protein: CASSAVTEAFF
V gene: TRBV5-4; CDR3 length: 15; CDR3 protein: CASSLPFSSYNEQFF
V gene: TRBV10-1; CDR3 length: 13; CDR3 protein: CASSEQGVYEQYF
V gene: TRBV7-9; CDR3 length: 11; CDR3 protein: CASSLEGQQFF
V gene: TRBV5-6; CDR3 length: 17; CDR3 protein: CASSPRIGGRSYNEQFF
V gene: TRBV5-5; CDR3 length: 15; CDR3 protein: CASSTQILSGNTIYF
V gene: TRBV27; CDR3 length: 16; CDR3 protein: CASSLKPAGVGNEQFF
V gene: TRBV5-1; CDR3 length: 15; CDR3 protein: CASSLTAGSYNEQFF
V gene: TRBV2; CDR3 length: 15; CDR3 protein: CASSVEGTAGQPQHF
V gene: TRBV25-1; CDR3 length: 11; CDR3 protein: CGAGSAYEQYF
V gene: TRBV4-2; CDR3 length: 16; CDR3 protein: CASSQDRGDGNQPQHF
V gene: TRBV19; CDR3 length: 14; CDR3 protein: CASSHHRGQLEAFF
V gene: TRBV18; CDR3 length: 15; CDR3 protein: CASSPRDGISYEQYF
V gene: TRBV5-1; CDR3 length: 14; CDR3 protein: CASSLDGDRTEAFF
V gene: TRBV29-1; CDR3 length: 15; CDR3 protein: CSVVDRGTSNNEQFF
V gene: TRBV2; CDR3 length: 15; CDR3 protein: CASSGTASTGNTIYF
V gene: TRBV2; CDR3 length: 13; CDR3 protein: CASILRGALTQYF
V gene: TRBV5-4; CDR3 length: 14; CDR3 protein: CASSRDSSYNEQFF
V gene: TRBV5-8; CDR3 length: 15; CDR3 protein: CASSLEGVNTYGYTF
V gene: TRBV7-9; CDR3 length: 15; CDR3 protein: CASSSGTEINQPQHF
V gene: TRBV18; CDR3 length: 17; CDR3 protein: CASSPRDSPSGANVLTF
V gene: TRBV5-1; CDR3 length: 15; CDR3 protein: CASSLGQGATGELFF
V gene: TRBV27; CDR3 length: 15; CDR3 protein: CASSNRDRGSDGYTF
V gene: TRBV27; CDR3 length: 13; CDR3 protein: CASSLGGGEGYTF
V gene: TRBV7-3; CDR3 length: 13; CDR3 protein: CASSLQGNTEAFF
V gene: TRBV7-8; CDR3 length: 15; CDR3 protein: CASSLSGVERETQYF
V gene: TRBV2; CDR3 length: 13; CDR3 protein: CASSPPGNYGYTF